This TCR beta chain derives from a study of cytomegalovirus exposure and HLA in healthy donors. Germline CDR1 SGHRS, CDR2 YFSETQ. This CDR3 has 14 amino acids. V was shortened by 3 bases and J by 2 bases, with 11 bases between the two germline ends. Use of 60 Vbeta and 13 Jbeta primers characterized the PCR. Clones were read by immunoSEQ multiplex PCR, and TCRdb kept only the in-frame ones, dropping some. The sample includes 90,000 to 120,000 clones, roughly three quarters of them seen just once. It was healthy bone marrow donors who served as donors. The TCR sequence derives from a man younger than 35 in good health and CMV-seronegative. The sample comprised PBMCs. The genes are TRBV5-1 and TRBJ1-1, with unresolved D. The CDR3, as DNA: TGCGCCAGCAGCTGGGCTGGTATAAACACTGAAGCTTTCTTT. This translates into CASSWAGINTEAFF. The variable domain in full, with the rest retrieved from reference TRBV5-1 and TRBJ1-1, is KAGVTQTPRYLIKTRGQQVTLSCSPISGHRSVSWYQQTPGQGLQFLFEYFSETQRNKGNFPGRFSGRQFSNSRSEMNVSTLELGDSALYLCASSWAGINTEAFFGQGTRLTVV.